The present T cell receptor (beta chain) was sequenced within a study of T-cell reconstitution after alpha-beta-depleted transplantation in children. Study findings and constraints: It was reported that alpha-beta T cells came from several hundred expanded graft clones (about two months after transplant).

On this clonotype: The antigen is unknown.

Unique molecular identifiers tagged the TCRbeta library. TCRdb re-analysed the PCR reads in MiXCR, keeping a single row per CDR3 protein. The table includes about 74,000 distinct CDR3 sequences, 13% to 15% detected once. J gave up 4 bases and V 6 bases, and 9 bases lay outside the gene matches. This CDR3 has 13 residues. CDR1 is DFQATT, CDR2 SNEGSKA, per germline (reference sequence). The starting material was PBMCs, mostly from graft donor cells, obtained 180 days after TCRalphabeta/CD19-depleted stem cell transplant. The sequence was obtained from a male patient aged 2 to 9 who had a stem cell transplant for acute lymphoblastic leukemia, so the T cells may come from the graft donor. This chain uses TRBV20-1 with TRBJ2-7; TRBD1 agrees at 7 bases. The CDR3 here is CSAIRGLLYEQYF. In DNA, the CDR3 is TGCAGTGCAATTAGGGGGCTCCTGTACGAGCAGTACTTC.